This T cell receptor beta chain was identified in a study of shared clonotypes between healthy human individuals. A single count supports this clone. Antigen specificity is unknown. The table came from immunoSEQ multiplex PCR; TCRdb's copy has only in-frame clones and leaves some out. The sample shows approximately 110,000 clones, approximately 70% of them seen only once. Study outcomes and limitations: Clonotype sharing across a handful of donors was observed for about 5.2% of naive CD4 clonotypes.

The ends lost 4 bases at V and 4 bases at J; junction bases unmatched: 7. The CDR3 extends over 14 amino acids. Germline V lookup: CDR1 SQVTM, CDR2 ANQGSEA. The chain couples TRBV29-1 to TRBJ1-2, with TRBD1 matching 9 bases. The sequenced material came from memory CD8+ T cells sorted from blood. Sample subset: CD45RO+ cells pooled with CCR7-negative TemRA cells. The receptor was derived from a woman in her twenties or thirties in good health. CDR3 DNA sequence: TGCAGCGTTGCAACCGGGACAGGGCTCTATGGCTACACCTTC. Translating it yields CSVATGTGLYGYTF.